The 10 T cell receptor beta chains below were found in one sample sequenced in a study of OX40 agonist ivuxolimab in advanced cancers. Clones were read by immunoSEQ multiplex PCR, and TCRdb kept only the in-frame ones, dropping some. The repertoire has tens of thousands of clones, around 85% of them found once; the top ten carry approximately 25%. This sample comprised CD4+ or CD8+ T cells sorted from blood, obtained in a trial of the OX40 agonist ivuxolimab. Receptor source: an adult with an advanced solid tumor such as melanoma, head and neck, liver or kidney cancer.

The V and J genes are TRBV4-3 and TRBJ2-7, with 9 bases that match TRBD1. With 0 bases clipped from V and 3 bases from J, the junction kept 6 bases outside the gene matches. This CDR3 has 16 residues. The germline CDR1 and CDR2 sequences are LGHNA and YSLEER. CDR3 sequence (DNA): TGCGCCAGCAGCCAAGATCGGGGGACAGGGCTCTACGAGCAGTACTTC. Translated, it gives CASSQDRGTGLYEQYF.

The chain couples TRBV4-3 to TRBJ2-1; TRBD2 agrees at 12 bases. The germline CDR1 and CDR2 sequences are LGHNA and YSLEER. J gave up 8 bases and V 0 bases, and 11 bases lay outside the gene matches. The CDR3 length is 18 residues. The CDR3 bases are TGCGCCAGCAGCCAAGACTTCGTGCGACTAGCGGGAGACTATGAGCAGTTCTTC. Amino acids: CASSQDFVRLAGDYEQFF.

There are a few counts of this clone. The J gene is TRBJ1-2, the V gene TRBV27, with 7 bases that match TRBD1. CDR1 and CDR2 (germline): MNHEY, SMNVEV (reference sequence). The junction had 8 bases not matched to a gene; V was cut back by 2 bases and J by 5 bases. The CDR3 is made up of 15 amino acids. CDR3 in amino acids: CASSLRSGTAYGYTF. Here the CDR3 DNA reads TGTGCCAGCAGTTTAAGGTCCGGGACAGCTTATGGCTACACCTTC.

The chain combines TRBV6-4 with TRBJ2-1; 12 nucleotides match TRBD2. The V and J ends lost 3 bases and 5 bases, in that order; junction bases with no gene match: 5. The CDR3 consists of 16 residues. CDR1 and CDR2 (germline): MRHNA, SNTAGT. CDR3 protein: CASSETSGSGDNEQFF. CDR3 in DNA: TGTGCCAGCAGTGAGACTAGCGGGAGTGGCGACAATGAGCAGTTCTTC.

This sequence joins TRBV18 and TRBJ1-5, with 7 bases aligning to TRBD1. The germline gives CDR1 KGHSH, CDR2 LQKENI. V shed 0 bases, J shed 3 bases, and the junction held 5 bases outside the gene matches. There are 16 residues in the CDR3. The CDR3 reads CASSPPGGQPNQPQHF. The CDR3 DNA reads TGTGCCAGCTCACCACCTGGGGGACAGCCCAATCAGCCCCAGCATTTT.

The chain has TRBV7-9 and TRBJ2-7; no reliable D call. Germline loops: CDR1 SEHNR, CDR2 FQNEAQ (reference sequence). Trimming left V 1 base short and J 7 bases short, with 8 bases between. The CDR3 runs 12 residues. The CDR3 coding sequence is TGTGCCAGCAGCTTAGGCGTGCGGGAGCAGTACTTC. Its protein product is CASSLGVREQYF.

The chain is built from TRBV30 and TRBJ2-1, with no clear D. The CDR3 spans 11 residues. Looked up from germline, CDR1 is GTSNPN and CDR2 is SVGIG (reference sequence). Deletions cut 1 base from V and 6 bases from J, with 4 bases between. In DNA form, the CDR3 reads TGTGCCTGGAGTGACGGCAATGAGCAGTTCTTC. It encodes CAWSDGNEQFF.

This clone was detected once. The chain uses TRBV9 and TRBJ2-7; a possible D gene is TRBD1 (6 bases). The CDR3 is 14 amino acids. CDR1 and CDR2 from the germline V gene are SGDLS and YYNGEE. Trimming cost V 4 bases and J 1 base, with 12 bases left between them. This CDR3 is CASSPQGLSYEQYF. In DNA form, the CDR3 reads TGTGCCAGCAGCCCGCAGGGGCTGTCCTACGAGCAGTACTTC.

The rearrangement uses TRBV7-9 and TRBJ1-3; no clear D. Trimming shortened V by 5 bases and J by 1 base, and 9 bases separated the two germline ends. This CDR3 comprises 14 residues. CDR1 is SEHNR, CDR2 FQNEAQ, per germline (reference sequence). DNA for the CDR3: TGTGCCAGCAGCGGCAGTATGTCTGGAAACACCATATATTTT. Protein product: CASSGSMSGNTIYF.

In DNA form, the CDR3 reads TGCAGCGTTTACAGGACCTACACCGGGGAGCTGTTTTTT. Protein sequence: CSVYRTYTGELFF. The chain combines TRBV29-1 with TRBJ2-2, with TRBD1 as a possible D gene (5 bases). Germline CDR1 reads SQVTM; CDR2 reads ANQGSEA. Trimming left V 5 bases short and J 3 bases short, with 10 bases between. The CDR3 length is 13 residues.